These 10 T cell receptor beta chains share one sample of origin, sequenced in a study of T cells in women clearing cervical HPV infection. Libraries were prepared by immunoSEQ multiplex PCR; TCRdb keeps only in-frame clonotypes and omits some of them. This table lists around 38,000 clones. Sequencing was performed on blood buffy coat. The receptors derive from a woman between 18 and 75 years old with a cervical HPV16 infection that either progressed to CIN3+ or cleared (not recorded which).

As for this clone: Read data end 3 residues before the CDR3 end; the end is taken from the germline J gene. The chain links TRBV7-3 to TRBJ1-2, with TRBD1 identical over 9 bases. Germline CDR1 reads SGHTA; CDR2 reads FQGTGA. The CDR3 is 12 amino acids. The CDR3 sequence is CASSRTGEGYTF. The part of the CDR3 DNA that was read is TGTGCCAGCAGCCGGACAGGGGAGGGC. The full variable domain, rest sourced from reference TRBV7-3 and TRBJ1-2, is GAGVSQTPSNKVTEKGKYVELRCDPISGHTALYWYRQSLGQGPEFLIYFQGTGAADDSGLPNDRFFAVRPEGSVSTLKIQRTERGDSAVYLCASSRTGEGYTFGSGTRLTVV.

Here the CDR3 reads CASSGGQPQHF. CDR3 bases read: TGTGCCAGTAGCGGCGGTCAGCCC. This rearrangement joins TRBV19 to TRBJ1-5; D gene ambiguous. The read falls 3 residues short of the CDR3 end, and the missing part is taken from the germline J gene. The CDR3 contains 11 residues. V lost 6 bases and J 6 bases, leaving 6 bases between the germline ends. Germline CDR1 LNHDA, CDR2 SQIVND (reference sequence).

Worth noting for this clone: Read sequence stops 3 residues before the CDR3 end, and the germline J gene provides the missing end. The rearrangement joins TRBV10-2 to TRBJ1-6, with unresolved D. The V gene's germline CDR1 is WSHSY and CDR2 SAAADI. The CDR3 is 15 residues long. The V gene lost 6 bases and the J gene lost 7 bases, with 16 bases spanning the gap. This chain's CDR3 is CASRSEGTRNSPLHF. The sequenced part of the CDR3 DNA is TGCGCCAGCAGGTCGGAGGGAACTAGGAATTCACCC.

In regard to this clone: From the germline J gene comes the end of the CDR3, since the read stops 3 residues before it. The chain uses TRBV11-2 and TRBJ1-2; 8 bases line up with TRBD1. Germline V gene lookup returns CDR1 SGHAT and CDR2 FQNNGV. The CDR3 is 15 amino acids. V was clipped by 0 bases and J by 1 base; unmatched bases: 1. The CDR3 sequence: CASSLDRGLNYGYTF. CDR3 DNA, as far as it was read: TGTGCCAGCAGCTTAGACAGGGGGCTTAACTATGGC.

CDR3 region: CASSFLGGYTF. Partial CDR3 DNA: TGTGCCAGCAGTTTTCTCGGTGGC. The gene calls are TRBV12-3 or TRBV12-4 and TRBJ1-2, with D hard to call. The read stops 3 residues short of the end of the CDR3; the missing end is completed from the germline J gene. CDR3 length equals 11 residues. The V end was cut by 3 bases, the J end by 7 bases, with 6 bases between.

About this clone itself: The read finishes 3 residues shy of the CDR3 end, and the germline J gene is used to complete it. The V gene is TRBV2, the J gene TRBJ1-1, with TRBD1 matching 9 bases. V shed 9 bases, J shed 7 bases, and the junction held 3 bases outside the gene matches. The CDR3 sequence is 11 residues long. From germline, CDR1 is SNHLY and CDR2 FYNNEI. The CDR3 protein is CARRTGVEAFF. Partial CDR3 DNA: TGTGCCAGACGGACAGGGGTTGAA. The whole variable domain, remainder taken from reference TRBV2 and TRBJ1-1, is EPEVTQTPSHQVTQMGQEVILRCVPISNHLYFYWYRQILGQKVEFLVSFYNNEISEKSEIFDDQFSVERPDGSNFTLKIRSTKLEDSAMYFCARRTGVEAFFGQGTRLTVV.

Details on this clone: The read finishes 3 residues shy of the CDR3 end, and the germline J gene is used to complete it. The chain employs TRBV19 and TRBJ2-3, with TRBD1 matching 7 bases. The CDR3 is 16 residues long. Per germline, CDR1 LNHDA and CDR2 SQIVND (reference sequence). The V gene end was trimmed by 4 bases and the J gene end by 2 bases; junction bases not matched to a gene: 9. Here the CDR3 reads CASSTLTGWDTDTQYF. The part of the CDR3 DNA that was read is TGTGCCAGTAGTACACTGACAGGGTGGGACACAGATACG.

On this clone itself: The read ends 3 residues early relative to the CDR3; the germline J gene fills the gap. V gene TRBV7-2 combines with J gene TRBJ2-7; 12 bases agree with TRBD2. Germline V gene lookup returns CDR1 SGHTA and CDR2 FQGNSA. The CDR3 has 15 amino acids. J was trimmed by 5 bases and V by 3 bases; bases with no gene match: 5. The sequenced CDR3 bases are TGTGCCAGCAGCTTGTCGACTAGCGGGAGTGACGAG. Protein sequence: CASSLSTSGSDE. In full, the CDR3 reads CASSLSTSGSDEQYF.

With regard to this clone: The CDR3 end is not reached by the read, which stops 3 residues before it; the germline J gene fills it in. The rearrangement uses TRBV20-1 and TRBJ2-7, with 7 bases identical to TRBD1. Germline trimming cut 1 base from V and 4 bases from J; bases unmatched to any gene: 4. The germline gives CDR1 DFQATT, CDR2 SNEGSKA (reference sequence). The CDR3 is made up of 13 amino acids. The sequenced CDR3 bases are TGCAGTGCTAGAGGATTACAGGGGTACGAG. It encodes CSARGLQGYE. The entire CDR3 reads CSARGLQGYEQYF.

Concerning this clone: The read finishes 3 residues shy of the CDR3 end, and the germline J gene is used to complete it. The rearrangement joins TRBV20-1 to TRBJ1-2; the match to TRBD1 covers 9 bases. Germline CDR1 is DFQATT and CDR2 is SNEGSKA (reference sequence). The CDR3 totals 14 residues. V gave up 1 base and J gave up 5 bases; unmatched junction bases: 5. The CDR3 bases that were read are TGCAGTGCTAGAGGAGGGGACAGGGTTTATGGC. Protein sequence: CSARGGDRVYG. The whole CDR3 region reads CSARGGDRVYGYTF.